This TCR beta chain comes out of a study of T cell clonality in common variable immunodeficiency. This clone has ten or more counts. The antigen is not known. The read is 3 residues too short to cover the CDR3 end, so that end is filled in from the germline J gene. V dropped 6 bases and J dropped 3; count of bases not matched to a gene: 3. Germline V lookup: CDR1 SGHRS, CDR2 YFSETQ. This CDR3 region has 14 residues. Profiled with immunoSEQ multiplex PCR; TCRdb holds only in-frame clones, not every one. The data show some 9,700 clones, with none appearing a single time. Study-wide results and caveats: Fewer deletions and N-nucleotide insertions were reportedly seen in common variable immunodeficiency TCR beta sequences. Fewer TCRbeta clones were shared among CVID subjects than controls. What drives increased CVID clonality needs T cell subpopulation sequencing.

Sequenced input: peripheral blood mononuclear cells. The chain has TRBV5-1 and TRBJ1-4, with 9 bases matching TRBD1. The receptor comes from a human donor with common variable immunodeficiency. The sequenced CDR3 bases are TGCGCCAGCAACAGGGGGCTCGCTAATGAAAAA. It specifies CASNRGLANEK. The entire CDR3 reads CASNRGLANEKLFF. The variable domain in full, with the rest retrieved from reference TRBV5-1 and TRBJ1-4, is KAGVTQTPRYLIKTRGQQVTLSCSPISGHRSVSWYQQTPGQGLQFLFEYFSETQRNKGNFPGRFSGRQFSNSRSEMNVSTLELGDSALYLCASNRGLANEKLFFGSGTQLSVL.